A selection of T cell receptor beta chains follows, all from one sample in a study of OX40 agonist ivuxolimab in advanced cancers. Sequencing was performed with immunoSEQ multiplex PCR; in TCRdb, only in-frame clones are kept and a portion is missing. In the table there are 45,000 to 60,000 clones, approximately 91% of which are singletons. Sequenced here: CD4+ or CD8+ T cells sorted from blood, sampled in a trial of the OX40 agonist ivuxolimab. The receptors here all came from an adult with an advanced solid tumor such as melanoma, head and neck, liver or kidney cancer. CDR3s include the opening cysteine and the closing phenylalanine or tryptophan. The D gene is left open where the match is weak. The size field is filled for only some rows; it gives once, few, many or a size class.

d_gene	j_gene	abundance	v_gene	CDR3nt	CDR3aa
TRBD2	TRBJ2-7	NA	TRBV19	TGTGCCAGTGGCCGGTACGGCGGGAGCGACGAGCAGTACTTC	CASGRYGGSDEQYF
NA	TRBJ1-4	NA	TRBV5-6	TGTGCCAGCAGCTTTATCAGGAATGAAAAACTGTTTTTT	CASSFIRNEKLFF
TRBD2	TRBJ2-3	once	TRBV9	TGTGCCAGCAACGAAGCGGGGGGTAGCACAGATACGCAGTATTTT	CASNEAGGSTDTQYF
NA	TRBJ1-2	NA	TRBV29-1	TGCAGCGCCTGGGAGGGTTCTCAGTATGGCTACACCTTC	CSAWEGSQYGYTF
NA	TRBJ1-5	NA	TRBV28	TGTGCCAGCAGTCCACCTCTAGGTCCCCAGCATTTT	CASSPPLGPQHF
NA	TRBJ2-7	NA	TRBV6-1	TGTGCCAGCAGTGAAAGCGCGGCGGGGCGGACCTACGAGCAGTACTTC	CASSESAAGRTYEQYF
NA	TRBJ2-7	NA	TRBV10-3	TGTGCCACGGGTCAGGGTTCCTACGAGCAGTACTTC	CATGQGSYEQYF
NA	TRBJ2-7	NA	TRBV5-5	TGTGCCAGCAGCTTGGTAGGTAGCGGCTACGAGCAGTACTTC	CASSLVGSGYEQYF
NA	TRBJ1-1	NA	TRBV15	TGTGCCACCAGCAGAGTTCGGGCCAATGAAGCTTTCTTT	CATSRVRANEAFF
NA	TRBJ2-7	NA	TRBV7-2	TGTGCCAGCAGCTTAGTGGCGAGGGTGGGATACGAGCAGTACTTC	CASSLVARVGYEQYF
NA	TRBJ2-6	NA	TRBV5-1	TGCGCCAGCAGCTTGGGAAACTCTGGGGCCAACGTCCTGACTTTC	CASSLGNSGANVLTF
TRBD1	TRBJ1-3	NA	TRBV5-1	TGCGCCAGCAGCTCGGGACAGGGGAAGGGTAAAGGAAACACCATATATTTT	CASSSGQGKGKGNTIYF
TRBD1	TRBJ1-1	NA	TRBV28	TGTGCCAGCACTCTTAAGACAGGGGGCTTTACTGAAGCTTTCTTT	CASTLKTGGFTEAFF
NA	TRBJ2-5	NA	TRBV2	TGTGCCAGCAGGGAGAGAGAGACCCAGTACTTC	CASRERETQYF
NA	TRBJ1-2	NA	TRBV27	TGTGCCAGCAGTTTATCAGGGGTCGGGGTCTATGGCTACACCTTC	CASSLSGVGVYGYTF
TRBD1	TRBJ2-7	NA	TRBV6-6	TGTGCCAGCAGTTACTCCAACACAGGGGTCTACGAGCAGTACTTC	CASSYSNTGVYEQYF
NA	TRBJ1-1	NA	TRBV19	TGTGCCAGTAGTCCCGGCACTGAAGCTTTCTTT	CASSPGTEAFF
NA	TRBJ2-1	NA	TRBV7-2	TGTGCCAGCAGCCCCCCGGGGAATGAGCAGTTCTTC	CASSPPGNEQFF
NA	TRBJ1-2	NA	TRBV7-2	TGTGCCAGCAGCTTAGGGATTGAATATGGCTACACCTTC	CASSLGIEYGYTF
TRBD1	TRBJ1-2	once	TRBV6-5	TGTGCCAGCTCCAGGGACAGATCTGGATATGGCTACACCTTC	CASSRDRSGYGYTF
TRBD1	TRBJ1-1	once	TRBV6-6	TGTGCCAGCAGTTACTCGACAGGGTTCACTGAAGCTTTCTTT	CASSYSTGFTEAFF
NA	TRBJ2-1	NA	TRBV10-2	TGCGCCAGCAGGGTGGGGGCAGGTTACAATGAGCAGTTCTTC	CASRVGAGYNEQFF
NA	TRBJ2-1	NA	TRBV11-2	TGTGCCAGCAGCTTAGTGAAGGTTGGGGATGAGCAGTTCTTC	CASSLVKVGDEQFF
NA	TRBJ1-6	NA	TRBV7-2	TGTGCCAGCAGCTTAGAAGCGGGGGTCGATTCACCCCTCCACTTT	CASSLEAGVDSPLHF
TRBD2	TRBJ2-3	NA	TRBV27	TGTGCCAGCAGTCCCGGGACTAGCGGGAGGACAGATACGCAGTATTTT	CASSPGTSGRTDTQYF
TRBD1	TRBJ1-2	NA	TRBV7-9	TGTGCCAGCAACCGGGACAGGGTCGGTGGCTACACCTTC	CASNRDRVGGYTF
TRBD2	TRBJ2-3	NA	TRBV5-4	TGTGCCAGCAGCTTGGGGCTAGCGGGGCTTACTAGCACAGATACGCAGTATTTT	CASSLGLAGLTSTDTQYF